Following are 27 T cell receptor beta chains from one sample sequenced in a study of Graves' ophthalmopathy and Graves' hyperthyroidism. RNA transcripts yielded amplified TCR beta CDR3 regions. HTBI primers were employed in first-round RT-PCR, then a second-round multiplex PCR followed. TCRdb independently ran MiXCR on the multiplex PCR reads; one entry per CDR3 protein. The data contain 650,000 to 800,000 distinct CDR3 sequences, about 38% of them singletons. The source material was peripheral blood. The source of these receptors is an adult man with Graves' ophthalmopathy.

A few counts support this clonotype. The chain uses TRBV20-1 and TRBJ2-5; D unresolved. CDR3 size: 12 residues. Germline-derived CDR1 and CDR2 are DFQATT and SNEGSKA (reference sequence). V shed 0 bases and J shed 5 bases, with 7 bases lying between them. This CDR3 is CSARDRRETQYF. The CDR3 coding sequence is TGCAGTGCTAGAGATCGGCGGGAGACCCAGTACTTC.

The table lists this clonotype with many counts. A single base separates this from a much larger clone, so it may be a read error. This chain joins TRBV5-8 and TRBJ1-2, with no clear D. The CDR3 extends over 12 amino acids. Looked up from germline, CDR1 is SGHTS and CDR2 is YDEGEE. Trimming shortened V by 2 bases and J by 4 bases, and 6 bases separated the two germline ends. CDR3 in DNA: TGTGCCAGCAGCTTCGAGGGCTATGGCTACACCTTC. Amino acids: CASSFEGYGYTF.

In nucleotides, the CDR3 is TGTGCCAGCAGCGTGGGCTCTGAAGCTTTCTTT. This sequence encodes CASSVGSEAFF. The genes are TRBV9 and TRBJ1-1; no clear D. Germline lookup yields CDR1 SGDLS and CDR2 YYNGEE. The CDR3 sequence is 11 residues long. V dropped 2 bases and J dropped 6 bases, with 5 bases sitting between them.

A note on this clonotype: This clone may be a read error of a much larger clone one base away. The V and J genes are TRBV12-3 or TRBV12-4 and TRBJ1-1, with a tentative D call TRBD1 (6 bases). The CDR3 extends over 14 amino acids. The V gene lost 3 bases and the J gene lost 4 bases, with 12 bases spanning the gap. Written as DNA, the CDR3 is TGTGCCAGCAGTTTCGCGGGGGCGAGCACTGAAGCTTTCTTT. Its protein product is CASSFAGASTEAFF.

The V and J genes are TRBV25-1 and TRBJ1-1, with D possibly being TRBD1 (5 bases). V dropped 1 base and J dropped 4 bases, with 13 bases sitting between them. Germline CDR1 MGHDK, CDR2 SYGVNS. The CDR3 length is 15 residues. CDR3 in DNA: TGTGCCAGCAGTGAATCTTCAGGGATAAGCACTGAAGCTTTCTTT. Residues: CASSESSGISTEAFF.

The chain combines TRBV29-1 with TRBJ1-1; 7 positions match TRBD1. J was trimmed by 0 bases and V by 6 bases; bases with no gene match: 10. Germline V gene sequence: CDR1 SQVTM, CDR2 ANQGSEA. CDR3 length: 15 amino acids. CDR3 loop: CSVVGQDRVNTEAFF. In nucleotides, the CDR3 is TGCAGCGTGGTTGGACAGGACCGAGTGAACACTGAAGCTTTCTTT.

The chain employs TRBV9 and TRBJ2-2, with D unclear. The germline gives CDR1 SGDLS, CDR2 YYNGEE. Trimming removed 2 bases at V and 4 bases at J, with 12 bases between. The CDR3 is 15 amino acids. DNA of the CDR3: TGTGCCAGCAGCGTTGACGACGGACGCACCGGGGAGCTGTTTTTT. This translates into CASSVDDGRTGELFF.

The J gene is TRBJ1-2, the V gene TRBV19; TRBD1 agrees at 10 bases. V gave up 4 bases and J gave up 4 bases; unmatched junction bases: 6. The CDR3 spans 15 residues. Germline CDR1 is LNHDA and CDR2 is SQIVND (reference sequence). The CDR3: CASSSGTGATYGYTF. In nucleotides, the CDR3 is TGTGCCAGTAGTAGCGGGACAGGGGCAACCTATGGCTACACCTTC. The full variable domain, its missing parts supplied by reference TRBV19 and TRBJ1-2, is DGGITQSPKYLFRKEGQNVTLSCEQNLNHDAMYWYRQDPGQGLRLIYYSQIVNDFQKGDIAEGYSVSREKKESFPLTVTSAQKNPTAFYLCASSSGTGATYGYTFGSGTRLTVV.

This clonotype was detected only once. With a much larger clone just one base away, this may be a read error. V and J are TRBV14 and TRBJ1-3, with D unresolved. The germline V gene has CDR1 SGHDN and CDR2 FVKESK. The CDR3 runs to 16 residues. V was shortened by 4 bases and J by 4 bases, with 17 bases between the two germline ends. CDR3 DNA sequence: TGTGCCAGCAGCCCCCTACGACGGGCAGGAGGAAACACCATATATTTT. As protein: CASSPLRRAGGNTIYF.

Of note for this clonotype: Given a much more abundant clone one base away, this may be a read error. The rearrangement links TRBV19 to TRBJ2-5, with D maybe TRBD2 (5 bases). V was cut by 5 bases and J by 9 bases, with 19 bases left in between. Per the germline V gene, CDR1 is LNHDA and CDR2 is SQIVND (reference sequence). This CDR3 spans 14 amino acids. The CDR3 reads CASSPSRGSEAQYF. The CDR3 DNA is TGTGCCAGTAGTCCGAGTCGGGGTAGTGAGGCCCAGTACTTC.

This sequence joins TRBV7-2 and TRBJ1-2; 8 bases line up with TRBD1. With V trimmed by 5 bases and J by 2 bases, 10 bases remained unmatched. Germline V lookup: CDR1 SGHTA, CDR2 FQGNSA. The CDR3 has 16 residues. The CDR3 sequence: CASSPGQGSFNYGYTF. In nucleotides, the CDR3 is TGTGCCAGCAGCCCCGGACAGGGATCCTTCAACTATGGCTACACCTTC.

As to this clonotype: Since a much larger clone is just one base distant, this may be a read error. The V call is TRBV19, the J call TRBJ2-5; 12 bases match TRBD2. CDR1 and CDR2 from the germline V gene are LNHDA and SQIVND (reference sequence). The CDR3 is 15 amino acids. The CDR3 protein is CASTHTLAGGEAQYF. The CDR3 DNA sequence: TGTGCCAGTACGCACACACTAGCGGGAGGAGAGGCCCAGTACTTC. Complete variable domain (other parts from reference TRBV19 and TRBJ2-5): DGGITQSPKYLFRKEGQNVTLSCEQNLNHDAMYWYRQDPGQGLRLIYYSQIVNDFQKGDIAEGYSVSREKKESFPLTVTSAQKNPTAFYLCASTHTLAGGEAQYFGPGTRLLVL.

In this sample, this clonotype turned up many times. The chain is built from TRBV10-2 and TRBJ2-7; 12 bases are shared with TRBD2. With 5 bases clipped from V and 9 bases from J, the junction kept 11 bases outside the gene matches. Germline V gene data show CDR1 as WSHSY and CDR2 as SAAADI. The CDR3 contains 15 residues. Written as DNA, the CDR3 is TGCGCCAGCAGTCAACCTAGCGGGGGGGTTGTCGGGCAGTACTTC. Protein: CASSQPSGGVVGQYF.

The genes are TRBV5-1 and TRBJ2-7; TRBD2 is a possible D gene (6 bases). The CDR3 covers 14 residues. Looked up from germline, CDR1 is SGHRS and CDR2 is YFSETQ. Between the trimmed V and J ends, which lost 0 bases and 6 bases, there was a span of 13 bases. CDR3 residues: CASSLDTGSGEQYF. The CDR3 DNA is TGCGCCAGCAGCTTGGATACGGGTAGCGGCGAGCAGTACTTC.

This clonotype was seen more than once but under ten times. V and J are TRBV9 and TRBJ1-6; D not resolved. The CDR3 loop spans 13 amino acids. Germline-derived CDR1 and CDR2 are SGDLS and YYNGEE. Trimming pared 7 bases from V and 8 bases from J, leaving 13 bases between. The CDR3 bases are TGTGCCAGCTCACTCACGTTTGATTCACCCCTCCACTTT. Protein sequence: CASSLTFDSPLHF.

This clonotype turned up a few times. V and J are TRBV3-1 and TRBJ2-7, with no clear D. CDR3 size: 12 residues. Germline assignment: CDR1 LGHDT and CDR2 YNNKEL (reference sequence). V dropped 2 bases and J dropped 6 bases, with 8 bases sitting between them. The CDR3 protein is CASSQRIGEQYF. In DNA, the CDR3 is TGTGCCAGCAGCCAACGTATCGGCGAGCAGTACTTC.

This clonotype was counted a few times. The chain links TRBV10-3 to TRBJ2-2; TRBD2 is a possible D gene (6 bases). Trimming shortened V by 10 bases and J by 2 bases, and 14 bases separated the two germline ends. This CDR3 is 14 amino acids long. Germline V lookup: CDR1 ENHRY, CDR2 SYGVKD. The CDR3 loop reads CASMIAVNTGELFF. The CDR3 region has the DNA TGTGCCAGCATGATAGCGGTTAACACCGGGGAGCTGTTTTTT.

CDR3 nucleotide sequence: TGTGCTAGTGGTCCGACAAACACCGGGGAGCTGTTTTTT. Its translation: CASGPTNTGELFF. The chain joins TRBV12-5 to TRBJ2-2; D is undetermined. V lost 5 bases and J lost 2, with 6 bases in between. The CDR3 sequence is 13 residues long. The germline V gene encodes CDR1 LGHNT and CDR2 FRNRAP.

This clonotype came up many times. This chain links TRBV5-1 with TRBJ1-1; possible D gene TRBD1, 5 bases. The CDR3 totals 15 residues. Trimming cost V 0 bases and J 4 bases, with 13 bases left between them. Germline V lookup: CDR1 SGHRS, CDR2 YFSETQ. CDR3 nucleotide sequence: TGCGCCAGCAGCTTGGCCCCCGGGGCGGTCACTGAAGCTTTCTTT. Amino acids: CASSLAPGAVTEAFF.

The chain combines TRBV7-3 with TRBJ2-5; D possibly corresponds to TRBD2 (6 bases). This CDR3 is built from 12 residues. Trimming shortened V by 8 bases and J by 5 bases, and 12 bases separated the two germline ends. Germline-derived CDR1 and CDR2 are SGHTA and FQGTGA. The CDR3 loop reads CASVLALETQYF. CDR3 DNA sequence: TGTGCCAGCGTACTAGCCCTGGAGACCCAGTACTTC.

This clonotype appeared many times. The V call is TRBV6-5, the J call TRBJ1-1; TRBD1 aligns across 8 bases. Losses at the gene ends were 2 bases for V and 5 bases for J; bases not matched to a gene: 4. Germline lookup yields CDR1 MNHEY and CDR2 SVGAGI. The CDR3 is 14 residues long. The CDR3 is CASSYGQGSTEAFF. CDR3 sequence (DNA): TGTGCCAGCAGTTACGGACAGGGAAGTACTGAAGCTTTCTTT.

This chain joins TRBV5-1 and TRBJ1-1; 7 nucleotides line up with TRBD1. The germline V gene has CDR1 SGHRS and CDR2 YFSETQ. Losses at the gene ends were 7 bases for V and 4 bases for J; bases not matched to a gene: 10. CDR3 length equals 14 residues. The DNA of the CDR3 is TGCGCCAGCGGCCAGATACACAGGGGCACTGAAGCTTTCTTT. Translation gives CASGQIHRGTEAFF.

This clonotype was observed at least ten times. The chain uses TRBV2 and TRBJ2-7; TRBD1 matches 10 bases. The V segment lost 7 bases and the J segment 0 bases; nucleotides outside the gene matches: 3. Germline CDR1 and CDR2: SNHLY and FYNNEI. The CDR3 runs 14 residues. CDR3 DNA: TGTGCCAGCATTGGGACAGGGGCCTCCTACGAGCAGTACTTC. Translation gives CASIGTGASYEQYF.

About this clonotype: A much larger clonotype is one base distant, so this may be a read error. The chain recombines TRBV11-2 with TRBJ2-5; D may be TRBD2 (6 bases). Trimming removed 7 bases from V and 5 bases from J, with 17 bases in between. Germline values: CDR1 SGHAT, CDR2 FQNNGV. This CDR3 contains 14 residues. CDR3 nucleotide sequence: TGTGCCAGCAATTACGTGTCCGGAGGGGAGACCCAGTACTTC. The encoded protein is CASNYVSGGETQYF.

This chain joins TRBV19 and TRBJ2-5; no clear D gene. Germline V lookup: CDR1 LNHDA, CDR2 SQIVND (reference sequence). There are 14 residues in the CDR3. The germline V and J ends were trimmed by 3 bases and 11 bases, with 19 bases remaining between them. CDR3 loop: CASSIALVTDTQYF. CDR3 nucleotides: TGTGCCAGTAGTATCGCGCTGGTCACAGATACGCAGTACTTC. Supplemented by reference TRBV19 and TRBJ2-5, the full variable domain reads DGGITQSPKYLFRKEGQNVTLSCEQNLNHDAMYWYRQDPGQGLRLIYYSQIVNDFQKGDIAEGYSVSREKKESFPLTVTSAQKNPTAFYLCASSIALVTDTQYFGPGTRLLVL.

The genes are TRBV24-1 and TRBJ2-7, with TRBD1 matching over 11 bases. The CDR3 is 15 residues long. V shed 3 bases, J shed 6 bases, and the junction held 6 bases outside the gene matches. Germline V lookup: CDR1 KGHDR, CDR2 SFDVKD. CDR3 in DNA: TGTGCCACCAGTGATCCGTGGACAGGGGGCGGCGAGCAGTACTTC. Translating gives CATSDPWTGGGEQYF.

The CDR3 sequence: CSAPRTGQETQHF. The CDR3, as DNA: TGCAGTGCTCCTCGGACAGGGCAAGAGACCCAGCATTTT. The chain uses TRBV20-1 and TRBJ1-5, with 8 bases aligning to TRBD1. There are 13 residues in the CDR3. V gave up 5 bases and J gave up 11 bases; unmatched junction bases: 11. The germline V gene has CDR1 DFQATT and CDR2 SNEGSKA (reference sequence).